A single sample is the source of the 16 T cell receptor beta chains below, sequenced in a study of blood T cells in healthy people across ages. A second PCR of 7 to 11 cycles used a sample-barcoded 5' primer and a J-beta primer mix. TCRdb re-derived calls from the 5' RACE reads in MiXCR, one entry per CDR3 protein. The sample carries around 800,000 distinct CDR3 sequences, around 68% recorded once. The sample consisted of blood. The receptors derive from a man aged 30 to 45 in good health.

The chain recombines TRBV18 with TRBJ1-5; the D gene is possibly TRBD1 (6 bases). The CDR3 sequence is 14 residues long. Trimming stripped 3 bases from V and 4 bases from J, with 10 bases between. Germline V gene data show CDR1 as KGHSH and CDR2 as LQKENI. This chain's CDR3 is CASSPTGQNQPQHF. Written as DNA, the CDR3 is TGTGCCAGCTCACCGACAGGTCAGAATCAGCCCCAGCATTTT.

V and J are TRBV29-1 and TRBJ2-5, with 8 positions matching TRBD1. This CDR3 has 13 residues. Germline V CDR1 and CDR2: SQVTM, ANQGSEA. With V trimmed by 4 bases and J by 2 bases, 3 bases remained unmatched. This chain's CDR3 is CSVANRGQETQYF. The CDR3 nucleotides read TGCAGCGTTGCGAACAGGGGGCAAGAGACCCAGTACTTC. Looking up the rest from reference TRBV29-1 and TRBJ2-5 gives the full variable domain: SAVISQKPSRDICQRGTSLTIQCQVDSQVTMMFWYRQQPGQSLTLIATANQGSEATYESGFVIDKFPISRPNLTFSTLTVSNMSPEDSSIYLCSVANRGQETQYFGPGTRLLVL.

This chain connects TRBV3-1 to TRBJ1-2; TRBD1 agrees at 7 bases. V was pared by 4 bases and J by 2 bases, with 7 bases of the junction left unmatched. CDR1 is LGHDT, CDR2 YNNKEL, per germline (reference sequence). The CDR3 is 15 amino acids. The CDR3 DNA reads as TGTGCCAGCAGCCCGCGCAAGGGGGCGAACTATGGCTACACCTTC. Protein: CASSPRKGANYGYTF.

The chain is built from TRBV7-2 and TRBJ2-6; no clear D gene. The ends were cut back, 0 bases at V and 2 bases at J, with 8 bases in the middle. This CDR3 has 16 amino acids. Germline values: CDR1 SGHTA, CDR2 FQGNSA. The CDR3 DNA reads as TGTGCCAGCAGCTTAGCAGTGAGTCCTGGGGCCAACGTCCTGACTTTC. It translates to CASSLAVSPGANVLTF.

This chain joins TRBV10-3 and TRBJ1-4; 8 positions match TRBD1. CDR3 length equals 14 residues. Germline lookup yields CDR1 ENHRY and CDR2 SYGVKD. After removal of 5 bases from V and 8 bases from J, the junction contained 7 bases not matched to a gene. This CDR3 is CAISSDRVWEKLFF. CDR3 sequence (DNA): TGTGCCATCAGTTCGGACAGGGTATGGGAAAAACTGTTTTTT.

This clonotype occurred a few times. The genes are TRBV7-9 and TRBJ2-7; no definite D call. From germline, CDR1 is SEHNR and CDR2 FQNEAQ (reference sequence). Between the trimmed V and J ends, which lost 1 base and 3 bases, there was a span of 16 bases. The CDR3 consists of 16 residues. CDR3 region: CASSLGPQAGFYEQYF. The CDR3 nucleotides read TGTGCCAGCAGCTTAGGACCCCAGGCAGGATTCTACGAGCAGTACTTC.

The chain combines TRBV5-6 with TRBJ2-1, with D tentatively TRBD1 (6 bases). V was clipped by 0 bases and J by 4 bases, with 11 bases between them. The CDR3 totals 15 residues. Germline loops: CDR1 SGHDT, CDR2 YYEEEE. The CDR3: CASSLGTVGYNEQFF. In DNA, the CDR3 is TGTGCCAGCAGCTTGGGGACAGTGGGATACAATGAGCAGTTCTTC.

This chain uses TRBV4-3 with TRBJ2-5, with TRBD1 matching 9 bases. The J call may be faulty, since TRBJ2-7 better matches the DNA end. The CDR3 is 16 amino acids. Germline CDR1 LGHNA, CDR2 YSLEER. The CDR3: CASSHTWDREIHEQYF. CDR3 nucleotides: TGCGCCAGCAGCCACACATGGGACAGGGAAATCCACGAGCAGTACTTC.

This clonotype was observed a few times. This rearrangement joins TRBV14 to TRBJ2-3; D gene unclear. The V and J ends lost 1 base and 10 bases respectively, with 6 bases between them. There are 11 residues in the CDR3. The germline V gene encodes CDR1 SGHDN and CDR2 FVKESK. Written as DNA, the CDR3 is TGTGCCAGCAGCCAAGCCACAGCGCAGTATTTT. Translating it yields CASSQATAQYF. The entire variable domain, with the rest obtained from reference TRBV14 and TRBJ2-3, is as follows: EAGVTQFPSHSVIEKGQTVTLRCDPISGHDNLYWYRRVMGKEIKFLLHFVKESKQDESGMPNNRFLAERTGGTYSTLKVQPAELEDSGVYFCASSQATAQYFGPGTRLTVL.

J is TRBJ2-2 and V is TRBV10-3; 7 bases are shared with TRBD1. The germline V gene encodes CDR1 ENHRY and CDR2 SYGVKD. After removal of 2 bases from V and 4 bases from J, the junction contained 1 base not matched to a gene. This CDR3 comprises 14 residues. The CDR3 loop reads CAISETGATGELFF. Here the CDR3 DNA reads TGTGCCATCAGTGAGACAGGGGCCACCGGGGAGCTGTTTTTT.

For the CDR3, the DNA is TGTGCCAGCAGCGTAGACCCCGAACGGGTCTATGGCTACACCTTC. This encodes CASSVDPERVYGYTF. This sequence joins TRBV9 and TRBJ1-2; D not certain. CDR1 is SGDLS, CDR2 YYNGEE, per germline. Trimming took 0 bases from V and 4 from J, leaving 13 bases between them. CDR3 size: 15 residues.

The CDR3 loop is CASSLEPGQAYGYTF. The DNA for the CDR3 is TGCGCCAGCAGCCTCGAACCGGGACAGGCCTATGGCTACACCTTC. This chain joins TRBV4-3 and TRBJ1-2; 8 positions agree with TRBD1. Germline lookup yields CDR1 LGHNA and CDR2 YSLEER. V gave up 4 bases and J gave up 4 bases; unmatched junction bases: 8. The CDR3 covers 15 residues.

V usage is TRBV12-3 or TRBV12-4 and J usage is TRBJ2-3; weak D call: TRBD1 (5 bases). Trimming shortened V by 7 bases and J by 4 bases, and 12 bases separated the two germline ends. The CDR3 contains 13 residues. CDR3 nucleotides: TGTGCCAGCAACCTATGGGGCGCAGATACGCAGTATTTT. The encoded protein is CASNLWGADTQYF.

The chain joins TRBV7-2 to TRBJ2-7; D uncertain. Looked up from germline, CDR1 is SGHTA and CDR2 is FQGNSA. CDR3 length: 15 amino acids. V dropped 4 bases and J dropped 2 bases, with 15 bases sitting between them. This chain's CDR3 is CASSYSTGSTYEQYF. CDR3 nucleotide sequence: TGTGCCAGCAGCTACAGCACCGGGTCCACCTACGAGCAGTACTTC.

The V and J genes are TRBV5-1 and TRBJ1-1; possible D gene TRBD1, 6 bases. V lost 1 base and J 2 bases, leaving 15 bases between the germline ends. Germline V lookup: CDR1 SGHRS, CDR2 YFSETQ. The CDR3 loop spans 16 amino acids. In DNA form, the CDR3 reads TGCGCCAGCAGCTTGCCACGACAGGACTCAAACACTGAAGCTTTCTTT. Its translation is CASSLPRQDSNTEAFF.

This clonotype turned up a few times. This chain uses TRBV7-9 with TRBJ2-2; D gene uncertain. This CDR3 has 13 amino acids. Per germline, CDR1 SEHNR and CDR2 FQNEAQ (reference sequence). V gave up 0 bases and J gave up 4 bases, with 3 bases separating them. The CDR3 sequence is CASSLAGTGELFF. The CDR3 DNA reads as TGTGCCAGCAGCTTAGCGGGCACCGGGGAGCTGTTTTTT.